The present entry profiles one T cell receptor beta chain with its context. Looked up from germline, CDR1 is SGHKS and CDR2 is YYEKEE (reference sequence). The CDR3 consists of 13 residues. V was clipped by 1 base and J by 6 bases, with 8 bases between them. The data stem from a study of cytomegalovirus exposure and HLA in healthy donors. Researchers ran the PCR with 60 Vbeta and 13 Jbeta primers. TCRdb's table, derived via immunoSEQ multiplex PCR, lists solely in-frame clones and lacks some. The sample consists of hundreds of thousands of clones, 70% to 85% of them appearing once. V is TRBV5-5 and J is TRBJ1-5; D call uncertain. The sequencing input was PBMCs. This TCR was sampled from a woman between 40 and 55 years old in good health and CMV-seronegative. The CDR3 is CASSLLGSQPQHF. CDR3 in DNA: TGTGCCAGCAGCTTGCTAGGGAGTCAGCCCCAGCATTTT.